These 31 T cell receptor beta chains were all obtained from the same sample, sequenced in a study of blood T cell repertoires in COVID-19. The table came from immunoSEQ multiplex PCR; TCRdb's copy has only in-frame clones and leaves some out. The sample shows 100,000 to 130,000 clones, roughly 85% of them seen only once. Sequencing was done on a sample of peripheral blood. These receptors all stem from a human donor in a cohort sampled during active COVID-19.

The V call is TRBV3-1 (or the pseudogene TRBV3-2), the J call TRBJ1-4; D is uncertain. The CDR3 has 14 residues. Trimming took off 4 bases at V and 3 bases at J, with 9 bases between the two ends. Looked up from germline, CDR1 is LGHDT and CDR2 is YNNKEL (reference sequence). In DNA form, the CDR3 reads TGTGCCAGCAGCCTCGGTAGTTCTAATGAAAAACTGTTTTTT. Residues: CASSLGSSNEKLFF.

This clone appeared many times. V and J are TRBV6-5 and TRBJ1-1; a weak D match, TRBD1 (6 bases). Germline CDR1 is MNHEY and CDR2 is SVGAGI. The CDR3 has 13 amino acids. V was clipped by 7 bases and J by 5 bases, with 14 bases between them. In nucleotides, the CDR3 is TGTGCCAGCAATCGCAGGGGAGGGACTGAAGCTTTCTTT. Protein product: CASNRRGGTEAFF.

V gene TRBV3-1 (or the pseudogene TRBV3-2) combines with J gene TRBJ2-3; 16 positions agree with TRBD2. The trim removed 5 bases at V and 7 bases at J, leaving 6 bases unmatched. CDR3 length: 16 residues. CDR1 is LGHDT, CDR2 YNNKEL, per germline (reference sequence). The CDR3 bases are TGTGCCAGCAGCGGCCCGGGACTAGCGGGGGGGCATACGCAGTATTTT. It yields the protein CASSGPGLAGGHTQYF.

The J gene is TRBJ1-1, the V gene TRBV7-8, with D perhaps matching TRBD1 (5 bases). The CDR3 totals 13 residues. From germline, CDR1 is SGHVS and CDR2 FQNEAQ. V lost 2 bases to trimming and J lost 3 bases, with 7 bases between them. The CDR3 DNA is TGTGCCAGCAGCTTACGGGGGGACACTGAAGCTTTCTTT. Translated, it gives CASSLRGDTEAFF.

The chain uses TRBV6-9 and TRBJ1-2; D is possibly TRBD1 (5 bases). Trimming took 4 bases from V and 7 from J, leaving 22 bases between them. Germline values: CDR1 MNHGY, CDR2 SVAAGI. This CDR3 region has 16 residues. CDR3 sequence reads: CASSCQGPISSCGYTF. The CDR3 region has the DNA TGTGCCAGCAGTTGTCAGGGCCCAATCTCATCTTGTGGCTACACCTTC.

V is TRBV27 and J is TRBJ2-7; 7 positions match TRBD1. The V gene end was trimmed by 4 bases and the J gene end by 1 base; junction bases not matched to a gene: 7. This CDR3 contains 15 residues. Germline lookup yields CDR1 MNHEY and CDR2 SMNVEV (reference sequence). The CDR3, as DNA: TGTGCCAGCAGTTCCCTCCCGACAGGGTCCTACGAGCAGTACTTC. Amino acid sequence: CASSSLPTGSYEQYF.

The rearrangement joins TRBV2 to TRBJ2-5, with D possibly matching TRBD1 (5 bases). Trimming took 6 bases from V and 0 from J, leaving 5 bases between them. Germline loops: CDR1 SNHLY, CDR2 FYNNEI. The CDR3 contains 12 residues. CDR3 region: CASRTDQETQYF. CDR3 DNA: TGTGCCAGCAGGACAGACCAAGAGACCCAGTACTTC.

This clone was seen more than once but under ten times. This chain uses TRBV18 with TRBJ2-1; the match to TRBD1 covers 9 bases. Germline assignment: CDR1 KGHSH and CDR2 LQKENI. The CDR3 covers 18 residues. J lost 4 bases, V lost 5 bases, and 15 bases had no gene match. The CDR3 here is CASSTWTGAPGRYNEQFF. CDR3 nucleotides: TGTGCCAGCTCAACCTGGACAGGGGCCCCCGGGAGATACAATGAGCAGTTCTTC.

The rearrangement uses TRBV7-9 and TRBJ1-1; D is unresolved. Trimming shortened V by 4 bases and J by 1 base, and 7 bases separated the two germline ends. In germline, CDR1 is SEHNR, CDR2 FQNEAQ (reference sequence). The CDR3 loop spans 13 amino acids. In DNA form, the CDR3 reads TGTGCCAGCAGCTCCCCGGGGAACACTGAAGCTTTCTTT. Protein: CASSSPGNTEAFF. The whole variable domain, filled in from reference TRBV7-9 and TRBJ1-1, reads DTGVSQNPRHKITKRGQNVTFRCDPISEHNRLYWYRQTLGQGPEFLTYFQNEAQLEKSRLLSDRFSAERPKGSFSTLEIQRTEQGDSAMYLCASSSPGNTEAFFGQGTRLTVV.

The chain joins TRBV5-1 to TRBJ1-4; 7 bases align to TRBD1. V trimming: 3 bases; J trimming: 4 bases; junction bases outside the gene matches: 3. Per germline, CDR1 SGHRS and CDR2 YFSETQ. This CDR3 region has 14 residues. The CDR3, as DNA: TGCGCCAGCAGCTCCGGGACAGTTAATGAAAAACTGTTTTTT. It translates to CASSSGTVNEKLFF.

In its sample, this clone was seen many times. The genes are TRBV12-3 or TRBV12-4 and TRBJ1-2; D remains unclear. The CDR3 length is 13 residues. V dropped 4 bases and J dropped 4 bases, with 10 bases sitting between them. The DNA of the CDR3 is TGTGCCAGCAGTTCACCCAGGCGCTATGGCTACACCTTC. It yields the protein CASSSPRRYGYTF.

The V gene is TRBV10-3, the J gene TRBJ1-5, with D possibly TRBD1 on 5 matching bases. Germline lookup yields CDR1 ENHRY and CDR2 SYGVKD. The CDR3 extends over 14 amino acids. Trimming cost V 7 bases and J 4 bases, with 14 bases left between them. The CDR3 DNA reads as TGTGCCATCACAAACAATTCAGGGAATCAGCCCCAGCATTTT. It specifies CAITNNSGNQPQHF.

The chain employs TRBV11-3 and TRBJ2-1; the match to TRBD1 covers 7 bases. Germline values: CDR1 SGHNT, CDR2 YENEEA. The CDR3 loop spans 16 amino acids. J gave up 6 bases and V 0 bases, and 8 bases lay outside the gene matches. The CDR3 DNA reads as TGTGCCAGCAGCTTAGATCAGGGGGACAGCCTCAATGAGCAGTTCTTC. It is translated as CASSLDQGDSLNEQFF. Supplemented by reference TRBV11-3 and TRBJ2-1, the full variable domain reads EAGVVQSPRYKIIEKKQPVAFWCNPISGHNTLYWYLQNLGQGPELLIRYENEEAVDDSQLPKDRFSAERLKGVDSTLKIQPAELGDSAVYLCASSLDQGDSLNEQFFGPGTRLTVL.

This chain joins TRBV6-6 and TRBJ1-5, with 7 bases aligning to TRBD1. The length of the CDR3 is 14 residues. The V and J ends lost 6 bases and 7 bases, in that order; junction bases with no gene match: 9. CDR1 MNHNY and CDR2 SVGAGI come from the germline V gene (reference sequence). CDR3 protein: CASSPTGVGQPQHF. The DNA for the CDR3 is TGTGCCAGCAGCCCTACAGGGGTGGGGCAGCCCCAGCATTTT.

The CDR3 DNA follows: TGCGCCAGCAGCGGGGACAGAGGGAAGCTGTTTTTT. This sequence encodes CASSGDRGKLFF. The rearrangement uses TRBV5-1 and TRBJ2-2, with TRBD1 identical over 7 bases. There are 12 residues in the CDR3. With 4 bases clipped from V and 12 bases from J, the junction kept 6 bases outside the gene matches. Germline V gives CDR1 SGHRS, CDR2 YFSETQ.

V and J are TRBV2 and TRBJ1-2, with 7 positions matching TRBD1. CDR1 SNHLY and CDR2 FYNNEI come from the germline V gene. V was clipped by 6 bases and J by 4 bases; unmatched bases: 8. The CDR3 consists of 14 residues. This CDR3 reads CASRGDSESYGYTF. CDR3 DNA sequence: TGTGCCAGCAGGGGGGACAGCGAGTCCTATGGCTACACCTTC.

The gene calls are TRBV7-9 and TRBJ1-1, with 8 positions matching TRBD1. Germline V gene lookup returns CDR1 SEHNR and CDR2 FQNEAQ (reference sequence). The length of the CDR3 is 15 residues. Trimming removed 4 bases from V and 4 bases from J; junction bases left unmatched: 8. The CDR3 loop is CASSSRQGAGTEAFF. The CDR3 DNA reads as TGTGCCAGCAGCTCTCGGCAGGGGGCCGGCACTGAAGCTTTCTTT.

This chain joins TRBV28 and TRBJ2-7, with D perhaps TRBD1 (6 bases). CDR1 is MDHEN and CDR2 is SYDVKM in the germline V gene. V lost 1 base to trimming and J lost 3 bases, with 13 bases between them. The CDR3 loop spans 15 amino acids. The CDR3 region has the DNA TGTGCCAGCAGTTTATTGGGACAAAAGATCTACGAGCAGTACTTC. Translation: CASSLLGQKIYEQYF.

The chain has TRBV6-6 and TRBJ2-3, with TRBD2 matching 10 bases. The CDR3 loop spans 16 amino acids. CDR1 and CDR2 from the germline V gene are MNHNY and SVGAGI (reference sequence). The V gene end was trimmed by 0 bases and the J gene end by 4 bases; junction bases not matched to a gene: 4. In DNA form, the CDR3 reads TGTGCCAGCAGTTACTCAGCGGGAGGGCCCCCAGATACGCAGTATTTT. Amino acids: CASSYSAGGPPDTQYF.

CDR3: CASSQEGQVYHEQYF. In DNA form, the CDR3 reads TGCGCCAGCAGCCAGGAAGGACAGGTCTACCACGAGCAGTACTTC. This rearrangement joins TRBV5-1 to TRBJ2-7, with TRBD1 matching 7 bases. Germline trimming cut 4 bases from V and 5 bases from J; bases unmatched to any gene: 12. CDR1 SGHRS and CDR2 YFSETQ come from the germline V gene. This CDR3 is built from 15 residues.

This chain links TRBV10-1 with TRBJ2-1; 12 bases map to TRBD2. The trim removed 6 bases at V and 7 bases at J, leaving 7 bases unmatched. Germline-derived CDR1 and CDR2 are WNHNN and SYGVQD (reference sequence). The CDR3 runs to 15 residues. CDR3 sequence (DNA): TGCGCCAGCAGCCCAGGACTAGCGGGACGGAATGAGCAGTTCTTC. The encoded protein is CASSPGLAGRNEQFF.

The genes are TRBV12-3 or TRBV12-4 and TRBJ1-2, with unresolved D. V was pared by 6 bases and J by 6 bases, with 11 bases between. This CDR3 has 12 amino acids. The CDR3 here is CASSRGGDGYTF. The CDR3, as DNA: TGTGCCAGCAGCCGGGGAGGCGATGGCTACACCTTC.

In this sample, this clone turned up a few times. The V and J genes are TRBV10-3 and TRBJ2-1; 8 nucleotides match TRBD1. The CDR3 loop spans 14 amino acids. CDR1 and CDR2 from the germline V gene are ENHRY and SYGVKD. V dropped 10 bases and J dropped 4; count of bases not matched to a gene: 9. The CDR3 DNA reads as TGTGCCACCGGAGGGACAGGAGCTTACAATGAGCAGTTCTTC. The encoded protein is CATGGTGAYNEQFF.

The chain links TRBV9 to TRBJ1-2; D is perhaps TRBD1 (6 bases). Germline CDR1 reads SGDLS; CDR2 reads YYNGEE. With 1 base removed from V and 4 bases from J, the gap between germline ends came to 23 bases. The CDR3 has 18 residues. CDR3: CASSVSSRGALSGYGYTF. The CDR3 DNA sequence: TGTGCCAGCAGCGTATCTTCCAGGGGAGCCCTCTCGGGCTATGGCTACACCTTC.

The chain recombines TRBV11-2 with TRBJ2-3; 8 bases match TRBD1. V lost 3 bases, J lost 1 base, and 3 bases stayed unmatched. Germline CDR1 reads SGHAT; CDR2 reads FQNNGV. The CDR3 consists of 15 residues. CDR3 protein: CASSFGTGGTDTQYF. The CDR3 nucleotides read TGTGCCAGCAGCTTTGGGACAGGTGGCACAGATACGCAGTATTTT.

The V gene is TRBV5-1, the J gene TRBJ2-3, with TRBD2 identical over 11 bases. This CDR3 has 18 residues. Germline-derived CDR1 and CDR2 are SGHRS and YFSETQ. Losses at the gene ends were 4 bases for V and 1 base for J; bases not matched to a gene: 11. The CDR3 loop is CASSPGLAGSRGTDTQYF. The CDR3 DNA is TGCGCCAGCAGCCCCGGACTAGCGGGTTCAAGGGGCACAGATACGCAGTATTTT.

The chain has TRBV5-8 and TRBJ1-2, with D perhaps matching TRBD1 (5 bases). From germline, CDR1 is SGHTS and CDR2 YDEGEE. The length of the CDR3 is 13 residues. Trimming took 2 bases from V and 6 from J, leaving 11 bases between them. The CDR3, as DNA: TGTGCCAGCAGCTTAGGGCCAGGGAATGGCTACACCTTC. Amino acid sequence: CASSLGPGNGYTF.

The chain uses TRBV6-5 and TRBJ1-1, with D perhaps matching TRBD1 (5 bases). The CDR3 covers 14 residues. Germline V gene data show CDR1 as MNHEY and CDR2 as SVGAGI. Trimming removed 10 bases from V and 4 bases from J, with 19 bases in between. CDR3 in amino acids: CATSGWEGATEAFF. The CDR3 nucleotides are TGTGCCACCTCAGGGTGGGAAGGGGCCACTGAAGCTTTCTTT.

The V and J genes are TRBV18 and TRBJ2-7; D remains ambiguous. This CDR3 has 14 amino acids. The V end was cut by 6 bases, the J end by 3 bases, with 15 bases between. Germline CDR1 KGHSH, CDR2 LQKENI. The CDR3 here is CASSLGRAGYEQYF. The CDR3 nucleotides are TGTGCCAGCTCCCTTGGGCGAGCCGGCTACGAGCAGTACTTC. Full variable domain (remainder filled in from reference TRBV18 and TRBJ2-7): NAGVMQNPRHLVRRRGQEARLRCSPMKGHSHVYWYRQLPEEGLKFMVYLQKENIIDESGMPKERFSAEFPKEGPSILRIQQVVRGDSAAYFCASSLGRAGYEQYFGPGTRLTVT.

V and J are TRBV5-6 and TRBJ1-2, with D tentatively TRBD1 (6 bases). Trimming took 0 bases from V and 14 from J, leaving 23 bases between them. The V gene's germline CDR1 is SGHDT and CDR2 YYEEEE. The CDR3 covers 15 residues. The CDR3 sequence is CASSLAVWTAGGETF. CDR3 DNA: TGTGCCAGCAGCTTGGCCGTCTGGACGGCGGGGGGCGAAACCTTC.

V usage is TRBV12-3 or TRBV12-4 and J usage is TRBJ1-1; D is possibly TRBD1 (5 bases). This CDR3 spans 12 amino acids. V was clipped by 6 bases and J by 5 bases, with 10 bases between them. Here the CDR3 DNA reads TGTGCCAGCAGCAAGGGGCCTACTGAAGCTTTCTTT. Translating it yields CASSKGPTEAFF.